These 22 T cell receptor beta chains were sequenced from one sample in a study of blood T cells in healthy people across ages. Primed by a sample-barcoded 5' primer and a J-beta primer mix, a second PCR proceeded for 7 to 11 cycles. TCRdb recomputed calls from the 5' RACE reads with MiXCR, one row per CDR3 protein. Of fewer than 1,000,000 distinct CDR3 sequences in the sample, around 43% were seen once. The sequenced sample consisted of blood. The receptors come from a man in his 60s in good health.

In this sample, this clonotype turned up once. V usage is TRBV5-1 and J usage is TRBJ2-7, with 11 positions matching TRBD2. The CDR3 contains 17 residues. In germline, CDR1 is SGHRS, CDR2 YFSETQ. With 0 bases clipped from V and 2 bases from J, the junction kept 7 bases outside the gene matches. CDR3 DNA sequence: TGCGCCAGCAGCTTGGCGGCTCTAGCGGGGGGCACCTACGAGCAGTACTTC. It yields the protein CASSLAALAGGTYEQYF.

The V call is TRBV5-1, the J call TRBJ2-5, with TRBD2 matching over 12 bases. The germline V gene encodes CDR1 SGHRS and CDR2 YFSETQ. The CDR3 length is 20 residues. Germline trimming cut 3 bases from V and 11 bases from J; bases unmatched to any gene: 26. CDR3 region: CASSSRGALAGGSSYNEQYF. CDR3 DNA: TGCGCCAGCAGCTCCCGAGGGGCACTAGCGGGGGGTAGTTCCTACAATGAGCAGTACTTC.

This clonotype was seen a handful of times. The rearrangement uses TRBV12-3 or TRBV12-4 and TRBJ2-1; 10 bases agree with TRBD2. The CDR3 has 12 amino acids. V lost 2 bases to trimming and J lost 13 bases; unmatched junction nucleotides: 2. CDR3 sequence: CASSLLAGAQFF. The DNA of the CDR3 is TGTGCCAGCAGTTTACTAGCGGGGGCCCAGTTCTTC.

There are a few counts of this clonotype. This chain joins TRBV5-1 and TRBJ2-7, with D possibly being TRBD2 (5 bases). The V gene's germline CDR1 is SGHRS and CDR2 YFSETQ. Trimming removed 0 bases at V and 3 bases at J, with 7 bases between. This CDR3 has 13 residues. The CDR3 loop reads CASSLGEGYEQYF. The CDR3 DNA sequence: TGCGCCAGCAGCTTGGGAGAGGGCTACGAGCAGTACTTC.

The rearrangement uses TRBV29-1 and TRBJ1-1; no clear D gene. The V and J ends lost 7 bases and 4 bases respectively, with 16 bases between them. This CDR3 has 13 residues. CDR1 SQVTM and CDR2 ANQGSEA come from the germline V gene. CDR3 DNA: TGCAGCGCTGGGAGTAGGGCGGGCACTGAAGCTTTCTTT. Amino acids: CSAGSRAGTEAFF. Drawing the rest from reference TRBV29-1 and TRBJ1-1, the complete variable domain is SAVISQKPSRDICQRGTSLTIQCQVDSQVTMMFWYRQQPGQSLTLIATANQGSEATYESGFVIDKFPISRPNLTFSTLTVSNMSPEDSSIYLCSAGSRAGTEAFFGQGTRLTVV.

This clonotype appeared a few times. This chain joins TRBV9 and TRBJ2-7; D is possibly TRBD1 (5 bases). This CDR3 spans 14 amino acids. Trimming removed 2 bases at V and 0 bases at J, with 9 bases between. Germline CDR1 is SGDLS and CDR2 is YYNGEE. CDR3 in DNA: TGTGCCAGCAGCGTGACAGACATCTCCTACGAGCAGTACTTC. It specifies CASSVTDISYEQYF.

This clonotype was observed at least ten times. This chain joins TRBV6-6 and TRBJ2-3; D ambiguous. Germline lookup yields CDR1 MNHNY and CDR2 SVGAGI (reference sequence). Trimming left V 0 bases short and J 6 bases short, with 19 bases between. The CDR3 is made up of 17 amino acids. CDR3 bases: TGTGCCAGCAGTTACTCCCCCTTGGCGGCGCTGAGGGATACGCAGTATTTT. Protein sequence: CASSYSPLAALRDTQYF.

Comment on this clonotype: A single base separates this from a much larger clone, so it may be a read error. The chain joins TRBV4-3 to TRBJ2-5; D remains unclear. Per the germline V gene, CDR1 is LGHNA and CDR2 is YSLEER. This CDR3 has 14 residues. Trimming stripped 3 bases from V and 11 bases from J, with 19 bases between. This chain's CDR3 is CASSHDDSGLEQYF. The CDR3, as DNA: TGCGCCAGCAGCCATGATGATTCCGGCCTTGAGCAGTACTTC.

This clonotype turned up a few times. The V gene is TRBV27, the J gene TRBJ2-6; D is unclear. Germline-derived CDR1 and CDR2 are MNHEY and SMNVEV (reference sequence). V lost 5 bases, J lost 0 bases, and 8 bases lay in between. CDR3 size: 15 residues. The DNA for the CDR3 is TGTGCCAGCAGTCCGGACCGCTCTGGGGCCAACGTCCTGACTTTC. Translating it yields CASSPDRSGANVLTF.

The chain employs TRBV30 and TRBJ2-1; D gene uncertain. Germline V gives CDR1 GTSNPN, CDR2 SVGIG (reference sequence). V lost 4 bases and J lost 6, with 13 bases in between. The CDR3 has 13 residues. Here the CDR3 reads CAWTATVPNEQFF. CDR3 DNA sequence: TGTGCCTGGACGGCTACTGTGCCCAATGAGCAGTTCTTC.

In this sample, this clonotype turned up a few times. The chain joins TRBV12-3 or TRBV12-4 to TRBJ2-5; 11 bases map to TRBD1. The CDR3 runs to 15 residues. V trimming: 2 bases; J trimming: 4 bases; junction bases outside the gene matches: 3. CDR3: CASSLRTGGRETQYF. Here the CDR3 DNA reads TGTGCCAGCAGTTTACGGACAGGGGGCCGAGAGACCCAGTACTTC.

For this clonotype: An end of the junction does not agree with germline; a read error may underlie this. V and J are TRBV12-3 or TRBV12-4 and TRBJ2-1, with D possibly being TRBD2 (7 bases). This CDR3 is 17 amino acids long. The CDR3 here is CASKAGSQGSPYNGQFF. The CDR3 region has the DNA TGTGCCAGCAAAGCGGGGTCACAGGGATCGCCCTACAATGGGCAGTTCTTC.

In its sample, this clonotype was seen many times. This chain links TRBV25-1 with TRBJ2-1, with D tentatively TRBD1 (6 bases). The CDR3 runs to 16 residues. Trimming took 6 bases from V and 4 from J, leaving 19 bases between them. CDR1 MGHDK and CDR2 SYGVNS come from the germline V gene. The CDR3: CASSDSTGTQYNEQFF. The CDR3 nucleotides are TGTGCCAGCAGCGACTCAACCGGGACACAATACAATGAGCAGTTCTTC.

The genes are TRBV10-3 and TRBJ2-5, with TRBD2 matching over 8 bases. The length of the CDR3 is 13 residues. Germline-derived CDR1 and CDR2 are ENHRY and SYGVKD. Trimming took 8 bases from V and 5 from J; bases not matched to a gene: 7. CDR3 nucleotide sequence: TGTGCCATCGGCAGCGGGGGTACGGAGACCCAGTACTTC. Translation gives CAIGSGGTETQYF.

J is TRBJ1-1 and V is TRBV5-1, with D possibly matching TRBD1 (5 bases). The V end was cut by 4 bases, the J end by 1 base, with 11 bases between. The CDR3 runs to 14 residues. Germline V CDR1 and CDR2: SGHRS, YFSETQ. CDR3 region: CASSRETGNTEAFF. As DNA, the CDR3 is TGCGCCAGCAGCCGTGAAACAGGGAACACTGAAGCTTTCTTT.

The chain recombines TRBV12-3 or TRBV12-4 with TRBJ1-2; D uncertain. V was cut by 3 bases and J by 8 bases, with 10 bases left in between. The CDR3 length is 12 residues. The CDR3 nucleotides read TGTGCCAGCAGTTTCAGGCTGGAGGGCTACACCTTC. Protein sequence: CASSFRLEGYTF.

This clonotype occurred a few times. The chain recombines TRBV4-3 with TRBJ2-7; possibly TRBD1 for D (5 bases). V lost 4 bases, J lost 6 bases, and 13 bases lay in between. CDR1 is LGHNA and CDR2 is YSLEER in the germline V gene. This CDR3 has 13 amino acids. CDR3 DNA sequence: TGCGCCAGCAGCCCAACAATAGGGGTCGAGCAGTACTTC. This encodes CASSPTIGVEQYF.

Worth noting for this clonotype: A much bigger clone sits one base away, suggesting this may be a read error. The V gene is TRBV27, the J gene TRBJ1-2; unclear D gene. The V gene's germline CDR1 is MNHEY and CDR2 SMNVEV (reference sequence). Trimming left V 6 bases short and J 6 bases short, with 14 bases between. The CDR3 runs 13 residues. CDR3 protein: CASSTFMENGYTF. The DNA for the CDR3 is TGTGCCAGCAGCACCTTCATGGAGAATGGCTACACCTTC.

The rearrangement links TRBV4-1 to TRBJ2-7, with TRBD2 matching 16 bases. The end of the DNA is better explained by TRBJ2-4, so the J call may be wrong. The CDR3 length is 19 residues. Per the germline V gene, CDR1 is MGHRA and CDR2 is YSYEKL. The CDR3 DNA reads as TGCGCCAGCAGCCAAGGGGGGACTAGCGGGAGGGTAGTCGAAAACATTCAGTACTTC. Amino acid sequence: CASSQGGTSGRVVENIQYF.

The chain is built from TRBV15 and TRBJ2-7; a possible D gene is TRBD1 (6 bases). Looked up from germline, CDR1 is LNHNV and CDR2 is YYDKDF (reference sequence). There are 16 residues in the CDR3. With 4 bases removed from V and 5 bases from J, the gap between germline ends came to 21 bases. This CDR3 is CATSMARDMLRDEQYF. The DNA for the CDR3 is TGTGCCACCAGCATGGCAAGGGACATGCTAAGGGACGAGCAGTACTTC.

The chain carries TRBV20-1 and TRBJ2-1; a weak D match, TRBD2 (5 bases). Trimming cost V 0 bases and J 2 bases, with 14 bases left between them. This CDR3 has 16 amino acids. Looked up from germline, CDR1 is DFQATT and CDR2 is SNEGSKA (reference sequence). This chain's CDR3 is CSAREGTRLPYNEQFF. The CDR3 bases are TGCAGTGCTAGAGAGGGCACTAGGCTGCCCTACAATGAGCAGTTCTTC.

This chain links TRBV7-2 with TRBJ1-2, with 9 bases lining up with TRBD1. From germline, CDR1 is SGHTA and CDR2 FQGNSA. CDR3 size: 13 residues. With V trimmed by 5 bases and J by 8 bases, 6 bases remained unmatched. The CDR3 loop is CASSPWTGAGYTF. The CDR3 DNA is TGTGCCAGCAGCCCTTGGACAGGGGCAGGCTACACCTTC.